This entry lists 18 T cell receptor beta chains sequenced from one sample in a study of T cell responses to AZD1222 COVID-19 vaccine. The data were produced by immunoSEQ multiplex PCR, yet TCRdb's version contains in-frame clones alone and is incomplete. The table has 78,000 or so clones, about 78% seen once; the top ten hold roughly 50%. The specimen comprised peripheral blood, sampled 28 days after the second AZD1222 dose. These receptors were taken from an adult who received the AZD1222 COVID-19 vaccine.

The chain carries TRBV5-1 and TRBJ1-4, with D perhaps matching TRBD1 (5 bases). The CDR3 runs to 13 residues. Germline assignment: CDR1 SGHRS and CDR2 YFSETQ. The V gene lost 6 bases and the J gene lost 8 bases, with 14 bases spanning the gap. CDR3 in amino acids: CASTEGPQEKLFF. The CDR3, as DNA: TGCGCCAGCACGGAGGGGCCCCAAGAAAAACTGTTTTTT.

The rearrangement links TRBV27 to TRBJ2-7; 7 bases match TRBD1. This CDR3 has 14 amino acids. Germline CDR1 is MNHEY and CDR2 is SMNVEV (reference sequence). V lost 6 bases to trimming and J lost 3 bases; unmatched junction nucleotides: 8. CDR3 protein: CASSRHGQDYEQYF. Written as DNA, the CDR3 is TGTGCCAGCAGCCGCCACGGACAGGACTACGAGCAGTACTTC.

CDR3 nucleotides: TGTGCCAGCAGCAAGAACCGGGACACTAACGGCGGCTACACCTTC. It specifies CASSKNRDTNGGYTF. The V gene is TRBV9, the J gene TRBJ1-2, with D tentatively TRBD1 (6 bases). Trimming removed 4 bases at V and 8 bases at J, with 21 bases between. The CDR3 totals 15 residues. From germline, CDR1 is SGDLS and CDR2 YYNGEE.

This chain uses TRBV6-2 or TRBV6-3 with TRBJ2-7; D is unclear. Trimming left V 5 bases short and J 0 bases short, with 17 bases between. The CDR3 totals 16 residues. Germline-derived CDR1 and CDR2 are MNHEY and SVGEGT. CDR3 protein: CASSSGTSESSYEQYF. In DNA, the CDR3 is TGTGCCAGCAGTAGTGGAACCAGTGAAAGCTCCTACGAGCAGTACTTC.

The J gene is TRBJ1-1, the V gene TRBV28; D remains unclear. The CDR3 sequence is 15 residues long. Germline-derived CDR1 and CDR2 are MDHEN and SYDVKM. The ends were cut back, 6 bases at V and 0 bases at J, with 14 bases in the middle. The CDR3 DNA reads TGTGCCAGCAGAAGGGCAGATCTCATGAACACTGAAGCTTTCTTT. As protein: CASRRADLMNTEAFF.

This clone was counted between two and nine times. The chain couples TRBV18 to TRBJ2-5; 7 nucleotides align to TRBD1. Looked up from germline, CDR1 is KGHSH and CDR2 is LQKENI. The trim removed 6 bases at V and 2 bases at J, leaving 9 bases unmatched. The CDR3 spans 15 residues. Here the CDR3 DNA reads TGTGCCAGCTCGAACAGGGGTTTGGGGCAAGAGACCCAGTACTTC. Amino acids: CASSNRGLGQETQYF.

The chain joins TRBV6-1 to TRBJ1-5, with a weak D call TRBD1 (5 bases). This CDR3 has 16 residues. The germline V gene has CDR1 MNHNS and CDR2 SASEGT. Trimming cost V 4 bases and J 0 bases, with 13 bases left between them. As DNA, the CDR3 is TGTGCCAGCAGTGGAACGCGACAGTTTAGCAATCAGCCCCAGCATTTT. Encoded protein: CASSGTRQFSNQPQHF.

CDR3 bases: TGTGCCAGCAGCGACCGGGACGGCCGGGAAAAACTGTTTTTT. It translates to CASSDRDGREKLFF. The V gene is TRBV5-4, the J gene TRBJ1-4; tentative D call: TRBD1 (5 bases). This CDR3 has 14 amino acids. Germline loops: CDR1 SGHNT, CDR2 YYREEE (reference sequence). The ends were cut back, 4 bases at V and 8 bases at J, with 15 bases in the middle.

The chain is built from TRBV30 and TRBJ2-5, with D possibly being TRBD1 or TRBD2 (5 bases each). The CDR3 runs 12 residues. Looked up from germline, CDR1 is GTSNPN and CDR2 is SVGIG (reference sequence). Trimming cost V 6 bases and J 3 bases, with 11 bases left between them. The DNA for the CDR3 is TGTGCCTGTGGGGGTGGGGAAGAGACCCAGTACTTC. Translating it yields CACGGGEETQYF.

The genes are TRBV9 and TRBJ2-2, with 7 bases aligning to TRBD1. This CDR3 is 16 amino acids long. Trimming took 2 bases from V and 3 from J; bases not matched to a gene: 7. The germline V gene has CDR1 SGDLS and CDR2 YYNGEE. The CDR3: CASSVLSGGDTGELFF. DNA of the CDR3: TGTGCCAGCAGCGTCTTGTCAGGGGGTGACACCGGGGAGCTGTTTTTT.

This clone was seen a few times. V is TRBV3-1 (or the pseudogene TRBV3-2) and J is TRBJ2-2; 9 nucleotides align to TRBD1. The V segment lost 5 bases and the J segment 7 bases; nucleotides outside the gene matches: 8. The CDR3 spans 15 residues. CDR1 and CDR2 (germline): LGHDT, YNNKEL (reference sequence). The CDR3 reads CASSSGQGPGGELFF. CDR3 nucleotides: TGTGCCAGCAGCTCCGGACAGGGGCCGGGCGGGGAGCTGTTTTTT.

The chain combines TRBV25-1 with TRBJ2-2; D possibly uses TRBD1 or TRBD2 (6 bases each). V was cut by 3 bases and J by 4 bases, with 18 bases left in between. Germline CDR1 reads MGHDK; CDR2 reads SYGVNS. The CDR3 covers 17 residues. DNA for the CDR3: TGTGCCAGCAGTGATTCTCTAGGGGGGTCGCTCACCGGGGAGCTGTTTTTT. Its protein is CASSDSLGGSLTGELFF.

V is TRBV19 and J is TRBJ2-1; 11 nucleotides align to TRBD1. Per germline, CDR1 LNHDA and CDR2 SQIVND (reference sequence). Trimming at V came to 5 bases and at J to 3 bases, leaving 6 bases not matched to a gene. The CDR3 runs to 16 residues. CDR3 sequence (DNA): TGTGCCAGTAGTCGAGGCGGGACAGGGGGCTACAATGAGCAGTTCTTC. Translating gives CASSRGGTGGYNEQFF.

The chain links TRBV27 to TRBJ1-5, with no clear D. CDR1 and CDR2 (germline): MNHEY, SMNVEV (reference sequence). The V gene lost 5 bases and the J gene lost 5 bases, with 10 bases spanning the gap. This CDR3 contains 13 residues. The CDR3, as DNA: TGTGCCAGCAGTATCAATCCGGATCAGCCCCAGCATTTT. This translates into CASSINPDQPQHF.

The chain couples TRBV12-3 or TRBV12-4 to TRBJ2-5; 8 nucleotides match TRBD1. The V segment lost 8 bases and the J segment 5 bases; nucleotides outside the gene matches: 7. The CDR3 has 13 amino acids. CDR3 sequence reads: CASSGQAWETQYF. The CDR3 DNA reads as TGTGCCAGCTCGGGACAGGCTTGGGAGACCCAGTACTTC.

V gene TRBV7-2 combines with J gene TRBJ2-5; tentative D call: TRBD2 (6 bases). The CDR3 runs to 13 residues. The V end was cut by 8 bases, the J end by 4 bases, with 14 bases between. CDR1 is SGHTA, CDR2 FQGNSA, per germline. The CDR3 sequence: CASGRLVRETQYF. The DNA for the CDR3 is TGTGCCAGCGGTCGACTAGTAAGAGAGACCCAGTACTTC.

This rearrangement joins TRBV24-1 to TRBJ2-3; TRBD1 might be the D (5 bases). Germline CDR1 reads KGHDR; CDR2 reads SFDVKD. Trimming removed 1 base at V and 2 bases at J, with 12 bases between. This CDR3 comprises 16 residues. The CDR3, as DNA: TGTGCCACCAGTGATTTCTTACAGGTTTTCACAGATACGCAGTATTTT. As protein: CATSDFLQVFTDTQYF.

There are a few counts of this clone. The rearrangement joins TRBV28 to TRBJ1-2, with D possibly TRBD1 on 6 matching bases. V shed 6 bases and J shed 0 bases, with 17 bases lying between them. The germline V gene encodes CDR1 MDHEN and CDR2 SYDVKM. The CDR3 length is 16 residues. CDR3 amino acids: CASSTTSGGPNYGYTF. CDR3 bases: TGTGCCAGCAGCACCACGAGCGGGGGCCCTAACTATGGCTACACCTTC.